Listed below are T cell receptor beta chains from one sample, sequenced in a study of beta chain features in type 1 diabetes. Clones were read by immunoSEQ multiplex PCR, and TCRdb kept only the in-frame ones, dropping some. Among hundreds of thousands of clones listed, roughly an eighth were seen once. Sample: naive CD4+ T cells from blood. The receptors originated from a man between 18 and 29 years old with type 1 diabetes. The CDR3 runs from the conserved cysteine through the conserved F or W. Each record gives: V gene, J gene, clone size, D gene, CDR3 DNA, CDR3 protein. The D gene is left open where the match is weak. Size values are once, few and many counts, or a class for expanded clones, and some rows have none.

v_call: TRBV6-5
j_call: TRBJ2-7
clone_size: once
d_call: TRBD2
cdr3_nt: TGTGCCAGCAGTTACTCCGCGGGAGTCTCCTACGAGCAGTACTTC
cdr3_aa: CASSYSAGVSYEQYF

v_call: TRBV30
j_call: TRBJ1-5
clone_size: NA
d_call: NA
cdr3_nt: TGTGCCTGGGAAGCAGGGGACAATCAGCCCCAGCATTTT
cdr3_aa: CAWEAGDNQPQHF

v_call: TRBV10-3
j_call: TRBJ2-3
clone_size: few
d_call: NA
cdr3_nt: TGTGCCATCAGTGAGTCTAACGACAGGTCAGATACGCAGTATTTT
cdr3_aa: CAISESNDRSDTQYF

v_call: TRBV30
j_call: TRBJ1-1
clone_size: few
d_call: TRBD1
cdr3_nt: TGTGCCTGGCGCCCTAAGGGACAGGGCTTGAACACTGAAGCTTTCTTT
cdr3_aa: CAWRPKGQGLNTEAFF

v_call: TRBV5-6
j_call: TRBJ1-4
clone_size: few
d_call: NA
cdr3_nt: TGTGCCAGCAGCTTGGCTGGGTTTGATGAAAAACTGTTTTTT
cdr3_aa: CASSLAGFDEKLFF

v_call: TRBV16
j_call: TRBJ1-5
clone_size: NA
d_call: NA
cdr3_nt: TGTGCCAGCAGCCAACGGGGGAATAGCAATCAGCCCCAGCATTTT
cdr3_aa: CASSQRGNSNQPQHF

v_call: TRBV2
j_call: TRBJ2-7
clone_size: few
d_call: TRBD1
cdr3_nt: TGTGCCAGCAGTGATAGAGACAGGGGTTCCTACGAGCAGTACTTC
cdr3_aa: CASSDRDRGSYEQYF

v_call: TRBV7-2
j_call: TRBJ2-7
clone_size: few
d_call: TRBD1
cdr3_nt: TGTGCCAGCAGCTTCGACAGGGCCTCCTACGAGCAGTACTTC
cdr3_aa: CASSFDRASYEQYF

v_call: TRBV10-3
j_call: TRBJ2-1
clone_size: few
d_call: TRBD2
cdr3_nt: TGTGCCATCGGGACTAGCGGGGGCTTTGGCGAGCAGTTCTTC
cdr3_aa: CAIGTSGGFGEQFF

v_call: TRBV7-2
j_call: TRBJ2-7
clone_size: NA
d_call: NA
cdr3_nt: TGTGCCAGCAGCGTAGGGAGCCGGGGCGAGCAGTACTTC
cdr3_aa: CASSVGSRGEQYF

v_call: TRBV19
j_call: TRBJ1-1
clone_size: NA
d_call: NA
cdr3_nt: TGTGCCAGTAGTCCTGGACGGGAAGCTTTCTTT
cdr3_aa: CASSPGREAFF

v_call: TRBV7-2
j_call: TRBJ2-5
clone_size: NA
d_call: TRBD1
cdr3_nt: TGTGCCAGCCGCCTCCGACAGGGCGAGGAGACCCAGTACTTC
cdr3_aa: CASRLRQGEETQYF

v_call: TRBV5-1
j_call: TRBJ1-4
clone_size: once
d_call: TRBD1
cdr3_nt: TGCGCCAGCAGCTCCAGACAGGGTCCCAATGAAAAACTGTTTTTT
cdr3_aa: CASSSRQGPNEKLFF

v_call: TRBV5-1
j_call: TRBJ1-2
clone_size: few
d_call: NA
cdr3_nt: TGCGCCAGCTCGGCAGGCCCCTATGGCTACACCTTC
cdr3_aa: CASSAGPYGYTF

v_call: TRBV27
j_call: TRBJ1-5
clone_size: NA
d_call: TRBD1
cdr3_nt: TGTGCCAGCAGCCGGACAGGACTTAATCAGCCCCAGCATTTT
cdr3_aa: CASSRTGLNQPQHF

v_call: TRBV11-2
j_call: TRBJ2-1
clone_size: few
d_call: NA
cdr3_nt: TGTGCCAGCACGTCCTACAATGAGCAGTTCTTC
cdr3_aa: CASTSYNEQFF

v_call: TRBV30
j_call: TRBJ1-5
clone_size: once
d_call: TRBD1
cdr3_nt: TGTGCCTGGAGTGGGGGAGCCGGCAGGGGGCCAACGAGTAATCAGCCCCAGCATTTT
cdr3_aa: CAWSGGAGRGPTSNQPQHF

v_call: TRBV30
j_call: TRBJ2-2
clone_size: NA
d_call: NA
cdr3_nt: TGTGCCTGGGGCCGGACCGGGGAGCTGTTTTTT
cdr3_aa: CAWGRTGELFF

v_call: TRBV28
j_call: TRBJ1-5
clone_size: once
d_call: NA
cdr3_nt: TGTGCCAGCAAAAGGGCTCCCAATCAGCCCCAGCATTTT
cdr3_aa: CASKRAPNQPQHF

v_call: TRBV5-5
j_call: TRBJ2-5
clone_size: few
d_call: TRBD1
cdr3_nt: TGTGCCAGCAGCGTGGACAGGGAAGAGACCCAGTACTTC
cdr3_aa: CASSVDREETQYF

v_call: TRBV2
j_call: TRBJ1-6
clone_size: NA
d_call: TRBD1
cdr3_nt: TGTGCCAGCACCCTTACAGGGGGTAATTCACCCCTCCACTTT
cdr3_aa: CASTLTGGNSPLHF

v_call: TRBV10-3
j_call: TRBJ2-7
clone_size: few
d_call: NA
cdr3_nt: TGTGCCATCAGTGCTCCCGAGAGGGGGAACGAGCAGTACTTC
cdr3_aa: CAISAPERGNEQYF

v_call: TRBV2
j_call: TRBJ2-2
clone_size: NA
d_call: NA
cdr3_nt: TGTGCCAGCACGAGGACCGGGGAGCTGTTTTTT
cdr3_aa: CASTRTGELFF

v_call: TRBV30
j_call: TRBJ2-7
clone_size: NA
d_call: TRBD1
cdr3_nt: TGTGCCTGGGGGGGACAGATCCTGGGAGAGCAGTACTTC
cdr3_aa: CAWGGQILGEQYF

v_call: TRBV7-2
j_call: TRBJ2-3
clone_size: few
d_call: NA
cdr3_nt: TGTGCCAGCAGCTTAAACCTAGCGACTCGCACAGATACGCAGTATTTT
cdr3_aa: CASSLNLATRTDTQYF

v_call: TRBV30
j_call: TRBJ1-1
clone_size: few
d_call: TRBD1
cdr3_nt: TGTGCCAGGAAGGACAGGGGGCACACTGAAGCTTTCTTT
cdr3_aa: CARKDRGHTEAFF

v_call: TRBV5-1
j_call: TRBJ2-5
clone_size: NA
d_call: NA
cdr3_nt: TGCGCCAGCAGGTCGGGAGAGATTCGGGAGAAGACCCAGTACTTC
cdr3_aa: CASRSGEIREKTQYF

v_call: TRBV29-1
j_call: TRBJ1-1
clone_size: NA
d_call: NA
cdr3_nt: TGCAGCGCCGTGACAGGAATGGGGGCTTTCTTT
cdr3_aa: CSAVTGMGAFF

v_call: TRBV5-6
j_call: TRBJ1-2
clone_size: NA
d_call: NA
cdr3_nt: TGTGCCAGCAGCTTGAGGGACACAGATAACTATGGCTACACCTTC
cdr3_aa: CASSLRDTDNYGYTF

v_call: TRBV19
j_call: TRBJ1-6
clone_size: NA
d_call: NA
cdr3_nt: TGTGCCAGTAGTCCCCCAATGGCTCGCTGGTCAAATTCACCCCTCCACTTT
cdr3_aa: CASSPPMARWSNSPLHF

v_call: TRBV6-5
j_call: TRBJ1-6
clone_size: few
d_call: TRBD1
cdr3_nt: TGTGCCACCAGGGGGACCCCCGCTGCTTCACCCCTCCACTTT
cdr3_aa: CATRGTPAASPLHF

v_call: TRBV27
j_call: TRBJ2-5
clone_size: NA
d_call: NA
cdr3_nt: TGTGCCAGCAGTTGGAGGAAAGGGGTCGGGGAGACCCAGTACTTC
cdr3_aa: CASSWRKGVGETQYF

v_call: TRBV6-6
j_call: TRBJ1-5
clone_size: NA
d_call: NA
cdr3_nt: TGTGCCAGCATAATGGGCAGGAGCAATCAGCCCCAGCATTTT
cdr3_aa: CASIMGRSNQPQHF

v_call: TRBV28
j_call: TRBJ2-5
clone_size: few
d_call: TRBD1
cdr3_nt: TGTGCCAGCAGTTCTCCCGGGACAGGGGGCGAAGAGACCCAGTACTTC
cdr3_aa: CASSSPGTGGEETQYF

v_call: TRBV4-3
j_call: TRBJ2-7
clone_size: few
d_call: TRBD2
cdr3_nt: TGCGCCAGCAGCCAAGCAGGACTAGCGGGTAACTACGAGCAGTACTTC
cdr3_aa: CASSQAGLAGNYEQYF

v_call: TRBV28
j_call: TRBJ1-2
clone_size: NA
d_call: NA
cdr3_nt: TGTGCCAGCACCCCAGAACAGGACTACGACCTCCCACCCCACTACACCTTC
cdr3_aa: CASTPEQDYDLPPHYTF

v_call: TRBV30
j_call: TRBJ1-1
clone_size: few
d_call: NA
cdr3_nt: TGTGCCTGGAGTGTACTCGTTACTGCTGCTGAAGCTTTCTTT
cdr3_aa: CAWSVLVTAAEAFF

v_call: TRBV11-2
j_call: TRBJ1-5
clone_size: NA
d_call: NA
cdr3_nt: TGTGCCAGCAGCCACAGCAATCAGCCCCAGCATTTT
cdr3_aa: CASSHSNQPQHF

v_call: TRBV7-2
j_call: TRBJ1-5
clone_size: few
d_call: TRBD1
cdr3_nt: TGTGCCAGCAGCCTTGACAGGGCCCGGCAGCCCCAGCATTTT
cdr3_aa: CASSLDRARQPQHF

v_call: TRBV30
j_call: TRBJ2-5
clone_size: NA
d_call: NA
cdr3_nt: TGTGCCTGGAGTGTACTAGGGAACCAAGAGACCCAGTACTTC
cdr3_aa: CAWSVLGNQETQYF

v_call: TRBV30
j_call: TRBJ2-3
clone_size: few
d_call: TRBD2
cdr3_nt: TGTGCCTGGAGTGCTAGCGGGATCTCAGATACGCAGTATTTT
cdr3_aa: CAWSASGISDTQYF

v_call: TRBV11-2
j_call: TRBJ2-1
clone_size: NA
d_call: TRBD2
cdr3_nt: TGTGCCAGCAGCTCATCGCCAGGACTAGCTCCGTCCTACAATGAGCAGTTCTTC
cdr3_aa: CASSSSPGLAPSYNEQFF

v_call: TRBV2
j_call: TRBJ1-2
clone_size: NA
d_call: NA
cdr3_nt: TGTGCCAGCAGTGAAGTGGATGGCTACACCTTC
cdr3_aa: CASSEVDGYTF

v_call: TRBV7-2
j_call: TRBJ2-3
clone_size: few
d_call: TRBD1
cdr3_nt: TGTGCCAGCAGCTGGACAGGGGGAACAGATACGCAGTATTTT
cdr3_aa: CASSWTGGTDTQYF

v_call: TRBV5-1
j_call: TRBJ2-1
clone_size: few
d_call: NA
cdr3_nt: TGCGCCAGCAGCGCGCGGGGACCGTCGGGGGAGCAGTTCTTC
cdr3_aa: CASSARGPSGEQFF

v_call: TRBV7-2
j_call: TRBJ2-1
clone_size: NA
d_call: NA
cdr3_nt: TGTGCCAGCAGCCTCGGGGGGCCTAGCGGCAATGAGCAGTTCTTC
cdr3_aa: CASSLGGPSGNEQFF

v_call: TRBV19
j_call: TRBJ2-2
clone_size: few
d_call: TRBD1
cdr3_nt: TGTGCCAGTAGTACCGAGGGGGCGCGCACCGGGGAGCTGTTTTTT
cdr3_aa: CASSTEGARTGELFF

v_call: TRBV28
j_call: TRBJ1-2
clone_size: NA
d_call: NA
cdr3_nt: TGTGCCAGCAGCTCCGACAGCGGCTACACCTTC
cdr3_aa: CASSSDSGYTF

v_call: TRBV25-1
j_call: TRBJ2-7
clone_size: NA
d_call: NA
cdr3_nt: TGTGCCAGCAGGGGGGGGGCCCGGGAGCAGTACTTC
cdr3_aa: CASRGGAREQYF

v_call: TRBV18
j_call: TRBJ2-3
clone_size: few
d_call: NA
cdr3_nt: TGTGCCAGCTCACCTGGGACCTCATCAGATACGCAGTATTTT
cdr3_aa: CASSPGTSSDTQYF

v_call: TRBV7-2
j_call: TRBJ2-7
clone_size: NA
d_call: TRBD2
cdr3_nt: TGTGCCAGCAGCTTAGCTACGACTAGCGGCCCGTACGAGCAGTACTTC
cdr3_aa: CASSLATTSGPYEQYF

v_call: TRBV5-1
j_call: TRBJ2-2
clone_size: few
d_call: NA
cdr3_nt: TGCGCCAGCGCCCCCCTAGGAGGGGGAATAACCGGGGAGCTGTTTTTT
cdr3_aa: CASAPLGGGITGELFF

v_call: TRBV5-1
j_call: TRBJ2-3
clone_size: NA
d_call: NA
cdr3_nt: TGCGCCAGCCGAGGTACTAGTGGTAGCACAGATACGCAGTATTTT
cdr3_aa: CASRGTSGSTDTQYF